This entry features one TCR beta chain sequence. The record originates from a study of blood T cell repertoires in COVID-19. The wider study: Acute-phase and convalescent COVID-19 samples originated in the United States, Italy and Spain.

While infection was still active, Seattle patients were enrolled and then followed longitudinally. Original methodology: Amplification of reference gene primers was used by the study to estimate nucleated cell counts. Libraries were prepared by immunoSEQ multiplex PCR; TCRdb keeps only in-frame clonotypes and omits some of them. That table supplies the V and J calls and clone size; D and trimming were determined from the DNA. In the table there are 130,000 to 150,000 clones, over 75% of which are singletons. The clonotype originates from a woman between 55 and 75 years old with COVID-19, enrolled during active disease. Input material: peripheral blood.

In nucleotides, the CDR3 is TGTGCCAGCAGTTCCGGGACAGATAAAAATGAGCAGTTCTTC. It codes for CASSSGTDKNEQFF. The gene calls are TRBV14 and TRBJ2-1, with TRBD1 identical over 7 bases. J gave up 7 bases and V 6 bases, and 9 bases lay outside the gene matches. Germline lookup yields CDR1 SGHDN and CDR2 FVKESK. This CDR3 contains 14 residues.